This TCR beta chain is from a study of identical twins. Concerning this clonotype itself: The antigen remains unidentified.

The donors were all healthy and Caucasian. Via MiXCR, TCRdb re-called the 5' RACE reads, giving one row per CDR3 protein. The repertoire includes some 250,000 distinct CDR3 sequences, roughly 7.1% of them detected once, and roughly 15% sits in the top ten. The CDR3 totals 15 residues. Germline V gene data show CDR1 as MNHEY and CDR2 as SMNVEV (reference sequence). Trimming removed 5 bases at V and 0 bases at J, with 13 bases between. Study-level points and caveats: Sequences that were out-of-frame, alpha and twin-shared displayed an excess of low generation probability.

The same data also went into a second study, on T cells expressing NK-cell markers.

The receptor was derived from a young woman in good health. The sample consisted of CD8+ T cells sorted from blood. The chain employs TRBV27 and TRBJ1-1; D is perhaps TRBD1 (5 bases). This chain's CDR3 is CASSPRQPLNTEAFF. CDR3 nucleotide sequence: TGTGCCAGCAGTCCAAGACAGCCATTGAACACTGAAGCTTTCTTT.